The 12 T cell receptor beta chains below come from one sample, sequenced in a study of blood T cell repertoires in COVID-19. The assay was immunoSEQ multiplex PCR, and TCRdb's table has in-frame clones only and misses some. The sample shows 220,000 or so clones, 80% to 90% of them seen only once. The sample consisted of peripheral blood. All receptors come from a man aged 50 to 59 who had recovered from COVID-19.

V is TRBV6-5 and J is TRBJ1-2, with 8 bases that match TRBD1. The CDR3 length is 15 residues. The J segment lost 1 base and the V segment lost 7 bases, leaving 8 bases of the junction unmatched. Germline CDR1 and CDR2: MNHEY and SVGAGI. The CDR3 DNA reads TGTGCCAGCACCTTAAATGGACAGGGTAACTATGGCTACACCTTC. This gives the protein CASTLNGQGNYGYTF.

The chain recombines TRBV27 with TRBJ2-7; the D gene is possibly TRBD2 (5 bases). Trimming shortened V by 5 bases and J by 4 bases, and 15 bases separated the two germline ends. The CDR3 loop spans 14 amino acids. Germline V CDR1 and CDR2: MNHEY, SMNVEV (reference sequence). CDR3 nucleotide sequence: TGTGCCAGCAGTCAACGCCCCCGGGGTTACGAGCAGTACTTC. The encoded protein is CASSQRPRGYEQYF.

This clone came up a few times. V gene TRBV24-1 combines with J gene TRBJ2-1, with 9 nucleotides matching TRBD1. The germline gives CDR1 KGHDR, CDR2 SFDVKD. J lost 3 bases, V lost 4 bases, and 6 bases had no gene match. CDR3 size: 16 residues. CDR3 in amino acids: CATSEKGQGFYNEQFF. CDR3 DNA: TGTGCCACCAGTGAAAAGGGACAGGGATTCTACAATGAGCAGTTCTTC.

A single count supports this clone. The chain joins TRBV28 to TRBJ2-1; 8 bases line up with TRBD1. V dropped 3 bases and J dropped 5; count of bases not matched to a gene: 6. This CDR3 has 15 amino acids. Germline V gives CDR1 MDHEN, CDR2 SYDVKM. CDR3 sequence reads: CASSFPGTGNNEQFF. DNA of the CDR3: TGTGCCAGCAGTTTCCCCGGGACAGGCAACAATGAGCAGTTCTTC.

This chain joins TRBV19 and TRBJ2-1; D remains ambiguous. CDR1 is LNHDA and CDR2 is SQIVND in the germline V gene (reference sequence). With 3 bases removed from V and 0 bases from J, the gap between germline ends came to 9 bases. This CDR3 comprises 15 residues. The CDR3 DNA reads TGTGCCAGTAGTATTGTTAGCTTCTCCTACAATGAGCAGTTCTTC. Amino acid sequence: CASSIVSFSYNEQFF.

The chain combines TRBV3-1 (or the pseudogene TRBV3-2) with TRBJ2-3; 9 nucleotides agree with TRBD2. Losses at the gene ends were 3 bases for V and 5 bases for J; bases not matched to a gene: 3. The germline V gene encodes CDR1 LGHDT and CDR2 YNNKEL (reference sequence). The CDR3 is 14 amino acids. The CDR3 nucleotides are TGTGCCAGCAGCCACCAGCGGGAGGTAGATACGCAGTATTTT. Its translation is CASSHQREVDTQYF.

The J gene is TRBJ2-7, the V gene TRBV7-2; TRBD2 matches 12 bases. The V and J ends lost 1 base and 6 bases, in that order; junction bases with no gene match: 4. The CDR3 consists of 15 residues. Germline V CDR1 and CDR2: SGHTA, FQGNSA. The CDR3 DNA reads TGTGCCAGCAGCTTAGAGACTAGCGGGAGAGGCGAGCAGTACTTC. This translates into CASSLETSGRGEQYF.

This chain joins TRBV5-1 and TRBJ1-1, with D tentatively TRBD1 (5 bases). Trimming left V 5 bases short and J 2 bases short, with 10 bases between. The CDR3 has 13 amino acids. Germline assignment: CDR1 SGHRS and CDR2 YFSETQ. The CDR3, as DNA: TGCGCCAGCAGTCGGCAGGGAAACACTGAAGCTTTCTTT. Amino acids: CASSRQGNTEAFF.

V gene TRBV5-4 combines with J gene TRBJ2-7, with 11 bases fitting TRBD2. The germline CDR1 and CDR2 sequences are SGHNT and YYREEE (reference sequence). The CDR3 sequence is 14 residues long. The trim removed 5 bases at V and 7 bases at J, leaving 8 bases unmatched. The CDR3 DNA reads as TGTGCCAGCAGTTCACTAGCGGGAGTGAGGGAGCAGTACTTC. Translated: CASSSLAGVREQYF.

The DNA of the CDR3 is TGTGCCACCAGCAGAGAGCCCCCGGTCCGACTGCCCCAGCATTTT. Translation gives CATSREPPVRLPQHF. The chain carries TRBV15 and TRBJ1-5; D gene unclear. V lost 0 bases and J lost 9, with 15 bases in between. CDR3 size: 15 residues. Per the germline V gene, CDR1 is LNHNV and CDR2 is YYDKDF (reference sequence).

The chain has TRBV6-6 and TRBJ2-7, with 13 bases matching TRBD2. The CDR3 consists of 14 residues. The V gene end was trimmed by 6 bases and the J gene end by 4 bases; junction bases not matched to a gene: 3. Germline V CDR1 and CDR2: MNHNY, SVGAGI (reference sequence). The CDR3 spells CASSRTSGSYEQYF. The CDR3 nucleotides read TGTGCCAGCAGCAGGACTAGCGGGAGTTACGAGCAGTACTTC.

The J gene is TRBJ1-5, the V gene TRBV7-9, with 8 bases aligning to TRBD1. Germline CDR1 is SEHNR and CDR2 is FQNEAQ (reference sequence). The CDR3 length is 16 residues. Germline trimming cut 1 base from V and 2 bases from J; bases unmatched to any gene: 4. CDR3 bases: TGTGCCAGCAGCTTAGGGGTGGACAGGGGCAATCAGCCCCAGCATTTT. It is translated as CASSLGVDRGNQPQHF.